A selection of T cell receptor beta chains follows, all from one sample in a study of shared clonotypes between healthy human individuals. Sequencing used immunoSEQ multiplex PCR; TCRdb keeps in-frame clones, though not all of them. The table includes almost 700,000 clones, about 90% detected once. The sequencing input was naive CD8+ T cells sorted from blood. The receptor set was obtained from a man aged 25-45 years in good health. The CDR3 runs from the conserved cysteine through the conserved F or W. The D gene is left open where the match is weak. Rows may omit the clone size; those that give it use once, few, many or a size class.

- | - | TRBJ2-1 | TRBV15 | CATSRDRVGTHNEQFF | TGTGCCACCAGCAGAGATCGGGTGGGGACTCACAATGAGCAGTTCTTC
- | - | TRBJ2-1 | TRBV2 | CASKLQIRDFYNEQFF | TGTGCCAGCAAACTCCAAATCCGGGACTTCTACAATGAGCAGTTCTTC
TRBD2 | - | TRBJ2-2 | TRBV19 | CASSPPGLAATGELFF | TGTGCCAGTAGCCCTCCGGGACTAGCTGCCACCGGGGAGCTGTTTTTT
- | - | TRBJ2-7 | TRBV4-1 | CASSHGDFGVLEQYF | TGCGCCAGCAGCCACGGTGACTTTGGAGTCCTCGAGCAGTACTTC
- | - | TRBJ2-1 | TRBV7-3 | CASSPYPTSSGDNEQFF | TGTGCCAGCAGCCCTTACCCGACGAGCTCGGGCGACAATGAGCAGTTCTTC
TRBD2 | - | TRBJ2-2 | TRBV4-1 | CASSLLTSGNTGELFF | TGCGCCAGCAGCCTCTTGACTAGCGGGAACACCGGGGAGCTGTTTTTT
TRBD1 | - | TRBJ1-2 | TRBV27 | CASSLAGQGRDGYTF | TGTGCCAGCAGTTTAGCAGGACAGGGTAGAGATGGCTACACCTTC
- | - | TRBJ2-3 | TRBV27 | CASSSTGTLPSYF | TGTGCCAGCAGTTCGACCGGGACACTTCCGTCGTATTTT
- | - | TRBJ2-5 | TRBV11-1 | CASSVDGVTQYF | TGTGCCAGCAGTGTAGACGGGGTAACCCAGTACTTC
- | - | TRBJ2-3 | TRBV5-6 | CASSFLTSGSTDTQYF | TGTGCCAGCAGCTTTCTGACTTCCGGGAGCACAGATACGCAGTATTTT
TRBD2 | - | TRBJ2-7 | TRBV7-2 | CASSGSGRSYEQYF | TGTGCCAGCAGCGGGAGCGGGAGGTCCTACGAGCAGTACTTC
TRBD2 | - | TRBJ2-3 | TRBV7-9 | CASSLILAGDTQYF | TGTGCCAGCAGCTTAATACTAGCGGGAGATACGCAGTATTTT
TRBD2 | - | TRBJ2-1 | TRBV7-2 | CASSPRGLAGAISYNEQFF | TGTGCCAGCAGCCCCAGGGGACTAGCGGGAGCCATCTCCTACAATGAGCAGTTCTTC
TRBD1 | - | TRBJ2-4 | TRBV27 | CASSPALGTEAKNIQYF | TGTGCCAGCAGTCCAGCTCTCGGGACAGAAGCCAAAAACATTCAGTACTTC
TRBD2 | - | TRBJ2-3 | TRBV7-9 | CASSLFLSASGRRADTQYF | TGTGCCAGCAGCTTATTTTTGTCCGCTAGCGGGAGGCGGGCAGATACGCAGTATTTT
TRBD2 | - | TRBJ2-1 | TRBV5-1 | CASSFPPAGVLDEQFF | TGCGCCAGCAGCTTTCCCCCTGCGGGAGTTTTGGATGAGCAGTTCTTC
- | - | TRBJ2-1 | TRBV4-2 | CASSPPTTSYNEQFF | TGTGCCAGCAGCCCTCCCACAACCTCCTACAATGAGCAGTTCTTC
- | - | TRBJ1-4 | TRBV15 | CATSRVRGLAPNEKLFF | TGTGCCACCAGCAGAGTCAGGGGATTAGCACCTAATGAAAAACTGTTTTTT
- | - | TRBJ2-3 | TRBV5-6 | CASSGGLAIPQDTQYF | TGTGCCAGCAGCGGAGGTTTAGCGATACCCCAAGATACGCAGTATTTT
TRBD2 | - | TRBJ2-7 | TRBV7-9 | CASSPPSGRASIPYEQYF | TGTGCCAGCAGCCCGCCTAGCGGGAGGGCCTCTATTCCCTACGAGCAGTACTTC
- | - | TRBJ2-7 | TRBV2 | CASSEVGKANEQYF | TGTGCCAGCAGTGAAGTCGGGAAGGCTAACGAGCAGTACTTC
- | once | TRBJ1-2 | TRBV6-1 | CASRGPQRSGYGYTF | TGTGCCAGCAGAGGACCTCAACGGAGCGGATATGGCTACACCTTC
- | - | TRBJ2-7 | TRBV13 | CASSLWGESSYEQYF | TGTGCCAGCAGCTTATGGGGGGAGAGCTCCTACGAGCAGTACTTC
- | - | TRBJ2-1 | TRBV18 | CASSLGFPSKSSYNEQFF | TGTGCCAGCTCACTGGGGTTCCCCTCCAAATCCTCCTACAATGAGCAGTTCTTC
TRBD2 | - | TRBJ2-7 | TRBV30 | CAWSARGRPYEQYF | TGTGCCTGGAGTGCGCGCGGGAGGCCATACGAGCAGTACTTC
- | - | TRBJ2-7 | TRBV27 | CASSLSVGKPYEQYF | TGTGCCAGCAGTTTATCGGTAGGGAAGCCGTACGAGCAGTACTTC
TRBD1 | - | TRBJ1-1 | TRBV25-1 | CASSDVTGGTEAFF | TGTGCCAGCAGTGACGTGACAGGGGGTACTGAAGCTTTCTTT
- | - | TRBJ2-7 | TRBV29-1 | CSVVQSGYEQYF | TGCAGCGTTGTGCAGTCGGGCTACGAGCAGTACTTC
- | - | TRBJ2-7 | TRBV2 | CASSEGQGSSYEQYF | TGTGCCAGCAGTGAGGGGCAGGGGAGCTCCTACGAGCAGTACTTC
TRBD1 | - | TRBJ2-2 | TRBV7-9 | CASSQQARQGVTGELFF | TGTGCCAGCAGCCAACAAGCACGGCAGGGGGTCACCGGGGAGCTGTTTTTT
- | - | TRBJ2-3 | TRBV7-9 | CASIRQAAVTDTQYF | TGTGCCAGCATAAGACAGGCAGCCGTCACAGATACGCAGTATTTT
- | - | TRBJ2-2 | TRBV7-9 | CASSSITGELFF | TGTGCCAGCAGCTCGATCACCGGGGAGCTGTTTTTT
TRBD2 | - | TRBJ2-1 | TRBV18 | CASSLGGGTNNNEQFF | TGTGCCAGCTCCCTCGGGGGGGGCACGAATAACAATGAGCAGTTCTTC
TRBD2 | once | TRBJ2-7 | TRBV7-9 | CASSGQGLAESSYEQYF | TGTGCCAGCAGCGGACAGGGACTAGCGGAAAGCTCCTACGAGCAGTACTTC
- | - | TRBJ1-1 | TRBV7-9 | CASSFGAMNTEAFF | TGTGCCAGCAGCTTCGGAGCCATGAACACTGAAGCTTTCTTT
- | - | TRBJ1-2 | TRBV4-1 | CASSQVPEGFGYGYTF | TGCGCCAGCAGCCAAGTACCCGAGGGATTCGGTTATGGCTACACCTTC
TRBD1 | - | TRBJ2-1 | TRBV29-1 | CSLSRQGHYNEQFF | TGCAGCTTATCGAGACAGGGGCACTACAATGAGCAGTTCTTC
- | - | TRBJ2-2 | TRBV29-1 | CSALDSVTGELFF | TGCAGCGCGCTCGACTCGGTCACCGGGGAGCTGTTTTTT
- | - | TRBJ2-5 | TRBV7-7 | CASSQIRPGAGSSYETQYF | TGTGCTAGCAGCCAAATCCGGCCTGGTGCAGGTTCGAGCTATGAGACCCAGTACTTC
TRBD1 | - | TRBJ2-6 | TRBV2 | CASSVGTGGSGANVLTF | TGTGCCAGCAGTGTGGGGACAGGGGGCTCTGGGGCCAACGTCCTGACTTTC
- | once | TRBJ2-1 | TRBV6-6 | CASSYAPTGGNEQFF | TGTGCCAGCAGTTACGCCCCGACCGGTGGGAATGAGCAGTTCTTC